This paragraph covers one T cell receptor beta chain sequence. The source of the sample is a study of molecular identifiers for immune sequencing clone quantification. V was pared by 1 base and J by 0 bases, with 10 bases between. The CDR3 is made up of 16 amino acids. Using its own MiXCR run on the PCR reads, TCRdb lists one record per CDR3 protein. This table has 80,000 to 100,000 distinct CDR3 sequences, roughly a quarter appearing once. Input material: naive CD8+ T cells from blood, with Jurkat cell RNA spiked in. Subset: FACS-sorted CD8+CD4-CCR7+CD45RA+ naive T cells. The rearrangement uses TRBV12-3 or TRBV12-4 and TRBJ2-4; D remains ambiguous. The source is a human donor in good health. Some libraries in this study had Jurkat cell RNA spiked in. The CDR3, as DNA: TGTGCCAGCAGTTTAGGTATGGGGATAGCCAAAAACATTCAGTACTTC. Its protein is CASSLGMGIAKNIQYF.